These T cell receptor beta chains were read from a single sample in a study of T cell clones after liver transplantation. Data came from immunoSEQ multiplex PCR; TCRdb stores just in-frame clones and leaves some out. Among around 110,000 clones listed, 75% to 95% were seen once. Sequences were derived from CD4+ T cells from blood, sampled 12 months after liver transplant. These receptors came from a human patient who received a liver transplant. Some of these T cells may belong to the graft donor. CDR3s include the opening cysteine and the closing phenylalanine or tryptophan. D genes are given only for firm matches. Some rows have no size entry. The others give once, few or many, or a class for an expanded clone.

D gene	V gene	clone size	J gene	CDR3 protein	CDR3 DNA
TRBD2	TRBV4-3	NA	TRBJ2-7	CASSQDLLAGGEQYF	TGCGCCAGCAGCCAAGATTTACTAGCGGGAGGTGAGCAGTACTTC
TRBD2	TRBV11-3	NA	TRBJ2-1	CASSSSGTSGRNEQFF	TGTGCCAGCAGCTCCAGTGGGACTAGCGGGAGAAATGAGCAGTTCTTC
TRBD1	TRBV7-8	once	TRBJ1-1	CASSLFLDRKAEAFF	TGTGCCAGCAGCTTATTTTTGGACAGGAAGGCTGAAGCTTTCTTT
NA	TRBV15	NA	TRBJ2-3	CATSLQGEADTQYF	TGTGCCACCAGTTTACAGGGTGAAGCAGATACGCAGTATTTT
NA	TRBV10-3	NA	TRBJ1-1	CAVLRVLGQNTEAFF	TGTGCCGTTTTGAGAGTCTTGGGACAGAACACTGAAGCTTTCTTT
NA	TRBV10-1	NA	TRBJ2-5	CASSQSGPGAQYF	TGCGCCAGCAGTCAGAGCGGGCCTGGGGCCCAGTACTTC
NA	TRBV5-1	NA	TRBJ1-1	CASSLDGGLNTEAFF	TGCGCCAGCAGCTTGGATGGGGGGCTGAACACTGAAGCTTTCTTT
TRBD2	TRBV9	NA	TRBJ2-1	CASSAHNVPGLAGGNEQFF	TGTGCCAGCAGCGCCCATAACGTTCCCGGACTAGCGGGAGGGAATGAGCAGTTCTTC
TRBD2	TRBV11-2	NA	TRBJ2-1	CASSPTALAGESYNEQFF	TGTGCCAGCAGCCCGACAGCACTAGCGGGAGAATCCTACAATGAGCAGTTCTTC
NA	TRBV5-1	once	TRBJ2-7	CASSFDYEQYF	TGCGCCAGCAGCTTTGACTACGAGCAGTACTTC
NA	TRBV9	NA	TRBJ1-1	CASSVADSLGTEAFF	TGTGCCAGCAGCGTAGCGGACAGCCTAGGGACTGAAGCTTTCTTT
NA	TRBV11-3	NA	TRBJ1-2	CASSPGTPGYTF	TGTGCCAGCAGCCCAGGGACGCCTGGCTACACCTTC
NA	TRBV2	NA	TRBJ2-5	CASSGTAQETQYF	TGTGCCAGCAGTGGGACAGCTCAAGAGACCCAGTACTTC
TRBD1	TRBV18	NA	TRBJ1-3	CASSPRGQGWSGNTIYF	TGTGCCAGCTCACCAAGAGGACAGGGATGGTCTGGAAACACCATATATTTT
TRBD1	TRBV5-1	NA	TRBJ1-2	CASSTDRGVQGYTF	TGCGCCAGCAGCACGGACAGGGGAGTTCAGGGCTACACCTTC
NA	TRBV29-1	NA	TRBJ2-2	CSVGASEVGELFF	TGCAGCGTTGGGGCTAGCGAGGTCGGGGAGCTGTTTTTT
NA	TRBV19	few	TRBJ1-5	CASSMRVQGKPQHF	TGTGCCAGTAGTATGAGGGTACAGGGTAAACCCCAGCATTTT
TRBD2	TRBV10-3	once	TRBJ2-1	CAINALAGINEQFF	TGTGCCATCAATGCCCTAGCGGGAATCAATGAGCAGTTCTTC
TRBD1	TRBV5-1	NA	TRBJ2-3	CAGSPGTGKDTQYF	TGCGCCGGCAGTCCCGGGACAGGGAAAGATACGCAGTATTTT
TRBD2	TRBV15	NA	TRBJ2-1	CATSRVAGGTYNEQFF	TGTGCCACCAGCAGAGTAGCGGGAGGTACCTACAATGAGCAGTTCTTC
TRBD1	TRBV27	NA	TRBJ1-1	CASQDRGFWTEAFF	TGTGCCAGCCAGGACAGGGGGTTTTGGACTGAAGCTTTCTTT
NA	TRBV9	NA	TRBJ2-7	CASSPQGYEQYF	TGTGCCAGCAGCCCCCAAGGGTACGAGCAGTACTTC
TRBD2	TRBV5-5	few	TRBJ2-7	CASSLAPSGEYEQYF	TGTGCCAGCAGCTTAGCGCCTAGCGGGGAGTACGAGCAGTACTTC
NA	TRBV29-1	NA	TRBJ1-2	CSVDRPGTYNYGYTF	TGCAGCGTTGATAGGCCCGGGACCTATAACTATGGCTACACCTTC
NA	TRBV7-6	few	TRBJ2-7	CASSFLARQPSHEQYF	TGTGCCAGCAGCTTCTTAGCACGCCAACCAAGCCACGAGCAGTACTTC
TRBD1	TRBV7-9	NA	TRBJ2-5	CASSFIDRVQETQYF	TGTGCCAGCAGCTTCATAGACAGGGTCCAAGAGACCCAGTACTTC
NA	TRBV5-5	NA	TRBJ2-5	CASSPLSARQETQYF	TGTGCCAGCAGCCCCCTTTCCGCGCGGCAAGAGACCCAGTACTTC
TRBD1	TRBV5-1	NA	TRBJ2-7	CASRRTGGDYEQYF	TGCGCCAGCCGTCGGACAGGGGGGGACTACGAGCAGTACTTC
NA	TRBV5-4	NA	TRBJ2-5	CASSLGGIGETQYF	TGTGCCAGCAGCTTGGGGGGAATAGGAGAGACCCAGTACTTC
TRBD1	TRBV6-6	NA	TRBJ2-2	CASSSPDRGLGGELFF	TGTGCCAGCAGTTCGCCGGACAGGGGGCTGGGCGGGGAGCTGTTTTTT
NA	TRBV11-2	NA	TRBJ1-1	CASRPLAPTEAFF	TGTGCCAGCAGGCCCCTGGCCCCGACAGAAGCTTTCTTT
TRBD2	TRBV18	NA	TRBJ2-3	CASSPQLAAQDTQYF	TGTGCCAGCTCACCCCAGCTAGCGGCACAAGATACGCAGTATTTT
TRBD2	TRBV7-2	NA	TRBJ2-5	CASSRRGGGPQAQYF	TGTGCCAGCAGCCGGCGGGGGGGAGGGCCCCAGGCCCAGTACTTC
TRBD2	TRBV7-6	NA	TRBJ2-3	CASSSIAGVGDTQYF	TGTGCCAGCAGCTCCATAGCGGGAGTTGGAGATACGCAGTATTTT
NA	TRBV29-1	NA	TRBJ1-2	CSVNRDGGYTF	TGCAGCGTTAACAGGGACGGCGGCTACACCTTC
TRBD1	TRBV30	NA	TRBJ2-7	CAWTRGGQRAEQYF	TGTGCCTGGACCCGAGGGGGACAGAGGGCCGAGCAGTACTTC
TRBD2	TRBV6-1	NA	TRBJ2-5	CASSALAGGGGETQYF	TGTGCCAGCAGTGCACTAGCGGGAGGAGGAGGAGAGACCCAGTACTTC
NA	TRBV2	NA	TRBJ1-1	CASRSRLSSDTEAFF	TGTGCCAGCAGGTCTCGTCTAAGTTCTGACACTGAAGCTTTCTTT
NA	TRBV7-2	NA	TRBJ2-1	CASSPGRNNEQFF	TGTGCCAGCAGCCCGGGGAGGAACAATGAGCAGTTCTTC
NA	TRBV20-1	NA	TRBJ2-7	CSASRTEEQYF	TGCAGTGCTAGCCGGACGGAGGAGCAGTACTTC
TRBD1	TRBV7-8	NA	TRBJ1-3	CASSRGQASGNTIYF	TGTGCCAGCAGCCGGGGACAGGCCTCTGGAAACACCATATATTTT
NA	TRBV21-1	NA	TRBJ2-4	CASSARTDRVLAKNIQYF	TGTGCCAGCAGCGCCCGAACGGACAGGGTTCTAGCCAAAAACATTCAGTACTTC
TRBD1	TRBV11-3	NA	TRBJ2-5	CASSSLQRQGGETQYF	TGTGCCAGCAGCTCACTCCAGAGACAGGGTGGAGAGACCCAGTACTTC
NA	TRBV2	NA	TRBJ2-5	CASSEAGLRGTQYF	TGTGCCAGCAGTGAAGCAGGCTTGCGTGGGACCCAGTACTTC
TRBD1	TRBV29-1	once	TRBJ1-1	CSVVGQGAVEAFF	TGCAGCGTTGTGGGACAGGGGGCGGTGGAAGCTTTCTTT
NA	TRBV19	NA	TRBJ2-2	CASRQQAPGELFF	TGTGCCAGTAGACAACAGGCGCCGGGGGAGCTGTTTTTT
TRBD1	TRBV4-1	NA	TRBJ2-5	CASSQDPDRVGQETQYF	TGCGCCAGCAGCCAAGACCCGGACAGGGTTGGGCAAGAGACCCAGTACTTC
NA	TRBV28	NA	TRBJ1-1	CASSLVQLAEAFF	TGTGCCAGCAGTTTAGTTCAGCTCGCTGAAGCTTTCTTT
NA	TRBV5-6	NA	TRBJ1-6	CASSLTNSPLHF	TGTGCCAGCAGCTTAACGAATTCACCCCTCCACTTT
NA	TRBV7-9	once	TRBJ1-2	CASTPGPRVGGYTF	TGTGCCAGCACTCCGGGACCGAGGGTCGGTGGCTACACCTTC